The next 28 T cell receptor beta chains were all read from a single sample in a study of CD8 T cells in Susac syndrome. An input of about 0.45 to 1 ug of RNA was subjected to reverse transcription using random hexamers. Via MiXCR, TCRdb re-called the immunoSEQ multiplex PCR reads, giving one row per CDR3 protein. Of 150,000 to 200,000 distinct CDR3 sequences listed, approximately 95% are singletons. Input material: CD8+ T cells from PBMCs. The source of these receptors is a human donor with Susac syndrome.

The CDR3 protein is CASSQETGDLTQYF. The CDR3 DNA follows: TGCGCCAGCAGCCAAGAGACGGGGGATCTTACGCAGTATTTT. The chain recombines TRBV4-1 with TRBJ2-3; possibly TRBD2 for D (6 bases). Germline V CDR1 and CDR2: MGHRA, YSYEKL. The CDR3 totals 14 residues. V lost 0 bases and J 8 bases, leaving 12 bases between the germline ends.

The genes are TRBV3-1 and TRBJ2-1; 13 bases map to TRBD2. Germline loops: CDR1 LGHDT, CDR2 YNNKEL (reference sequence). J lost 9 bases, V lost 5 bases, and 7 bases had no gene match. This CDR3 has 15 amino acids. CDR3 bases: TGTGCCAGCAGCTTTGGACTAGCGGGGGCTAGTGAGCAGTTCTTC. Its protein is CASSFGLAGASEQFF.

The chain carries TRBV13 and TRBJ1-2; possible D gene TRBD1, 5 bases. This CDR3 has 15 amino acids. Per germline, CDR1 PRHDT and CDR2 FYEKMQ (reference sequence). Between the trimmed V and J ends, which lost 3 bases and 0 bases, there was a span of 11 bases. The DNA for the CDR3 is TGTGCCAGCAGCTTGGGGACGGATACTAACTATGGCTACACCTTC. It is translated as CASSLGTDTNYGYTF.

V usage is TRBV9 and J usage is TRBJ1-3, with D hard to call. The CDR3 has 15 amino acids. CDR1 and CDR2 (germline): SGDLS, YYNGEE. V was shortened by 0 bases and J by 0 bases, with 7 bases between the two germline ends. The CDR3 sequence is CASSVGGSSGNTIYF. CDR3 nucleotides: TGTGCCAGCAGCGTAGGGGGTTCCTCTGGAAACACCATATATTTT.

J is TRBJ2-2 and V is TRBV5-4; 7 nucleotides match TRBD2. V trimming: 0 bases; J trimming: 4 bases; junction bases outside the gene matches: 12. The CDR3 is 18 residues long. Germline V gene sequence: CDR1 SGHNT, CDR2 YYREEE (reference sequence). CDR3 in amino acids: CASSLGSGGGAPTGELFF. The CDR3 DNA reads as TGTGCCAGCAGCTTGGGGTCGGGCGGGGGAGCCCCCACCGGGGAGCTGTTTTTT.

The gene calls are TRBV5-1 and TRBJ1-1; D is possibly TRBD1 (6 bases). CDR1 and CDR2 (germline): SGHRS, YFSETQ. There are 16 residues in the CDR3. V lost 1 base to trimming and J lost 5 bases, with 18 bases between them. CDR3 coding DNA: TGCGCCAGCAGCTTGATTACAACGGGGGCCGGTACTGAAGCTTTCTTT. It translates to CASSLITTGAGTEAFF.

V is TRBV5-1 and J is TRBJ2-3; weak D call: TRBD2 (7 bases). With 7 bases removed from V and 4 bases from J, the gap between germline ends came to 16 bases. The CDR3 is made up of 14 amino acids. In germline, CDR1 is SGHRS, CDR2 YFSETQ. The CDR3 protein is CASSGGQTADTQYF. CDR3 DNA: TGCGCCAGCTCGGGGGGCCAAACGGCAGATACGCAGTATTTT.

This clonotype was detected once. This chain joins TRBV6-1 and TRBJ2-7, with 13 nucleotides matching TRBD2. CDR1 and CDR2 from the germline V gene are MNHNS and SASEGT. V lost 2 bases, J lost 4 bases, and 8 bases stayed unmatched. The CDR3 spans 17 residues. The CDR3 bases are TGTGCCAGCAGTGAAACTAGCGGGAGGGCCGAGTGGTACGAGCAGTACTTC. Amino acids: CASSETSGRAEWYEQYF.

The V call is TRBV27, the J call TRBJ2-3, with TRBD2 matching over 12 bases. The ends lost 5 bases at V and 4 bases at J; junction bases unmatched: 7. The CDR3 extends over 16 amino acids. The V gene's germline CDR1 is MNHEY and CDR2 SMNVEV (reference sequence). The CDR3 DNA reads TGTGCCAGCAGTCCCCTAGCGGGGGGGGAGGCAGATACGCAGTATTTT. Protein sequence: CASSPLAGGEADTQYF.

J is TRBJ1-1 and V is TRBV18; D unresolved. V was clipped by 3 bases and J by 1 base, with 0 bases between them. This CDR3 is built from 11 residues. Germline V gene lookup returns CDR1 KGHSH and CDR2 LQKENI. DNA of the CDR3: TGTGCCAGCTCACCGAACACTGAAGCTTTCTTT. Translation gives CASSPNTEAFF. Drawing the rest from reference TRBV18 and TRBJ1-1, the complete variable domain is NAGVMQNPRHLVRRRGQEARLRCSPMKGHSHVYWYRQLPEEGLKFMVYLQKENIIDESGMPKERFSAEFPKEGPSILRIQQVVRGDSAAYFCASSPNTEAFFGQGTRLTVV.

J is TRBJ1-1 and V is TRBV5-8, with 10 bases fitting TRBD1. Germline V gene data show CDR1 as SGHTS and CDR2 as YDEGEE. The CDR3 has 15 residues. V lost 3 bases to trimming and J lost 5 bases; unmatched junction nucleotides: 7. CDR3 residues: CASSWAGTGVTEAFF. The CDR3 bases are TGTGCCAGCAGCTGGGCCGGGACAGGGGTGACTGAAGCTTTCTTT.

The V and J genes are TRBV7-6 and TRBJ2-7; 7 bases line up with TRBD2. Germline loops: CDR1 SGHVS, CDR2 FNYEAQ. Unmatched junction bases numbered 7, after V lost 5 bases and J lost 0 bases. The CDR3 loop spans 15 amino acids. The CDR3 sequence is CASSPLGGSSYEQYF. CDR3 sequence (DNA): TGTGCCAGCAGCCCCTTGGGGGGGTCCTCCTACGAGCAGTACTTC.

The V call is TRBV3-1, the J call TRBJ1-2; maybe TRBD1 (5 bases). This CDR3 is 12 amino acids long. Per germline, CDR1 LGHDT and CDR2 YNNKEL (reference sequence). Trimming cost V 1 base and J 10 bases, with 10 bases left between them. The CDR3 reads CASSQGQLDYTF. CDR3 sequence (DNA): TGTGCCAGCAGCCAAGGACAGCTGGACTACACCTTC.

The gene calls are TRBV5-4 and TRBJ2-3, with 7 nucleotides matching TRBD2. Germline CDR1 reads SGHNT; CDR2 reads YYREEE (reference sequence). J lost 1 base, V lost 0 bases, and 5 bases had no gene match. This CDR3 is 16 amino acids long. CDR3 sequence reads: CASSLVRSGGTDTQYF. DNA of the CDR3: TGTGCCAGCAGCTTGGTACGGAGCGGGGGCACAGATACGCAGTATTTT.

The chain is built from TRBV20-1 and TRBJ2-5; possibly TRBD2 for D (5 bases). Germline CDR1 DFQATT, CDR2 SNEGSKA (reference sequence). This CDR3 is built from 14 residues. V shed 3 bases and J shed 9 bases, with 20 bases lying between them. This CDR3 reads CSARGTRTPSAQYF. DNA for the CDR3: TGCAGTGCTAGGGGAACTAGGACCCCCTCCGCCCAGTACTTC.

CDR3 sequence (DNA): TGTGCCAGCAGCACTGGACTAGCGGGAGAGTACGAGCAGTACTTC. Its protein product is CASSTGLAGEYEQYF. J is TRBJ2-7 and V is TRBV7-8; 13 nucleotides agree with TRBD2. Germline CDR1 SGHVS, CDR2 FQNEAQ. CDR3 length: 15 residues. Trimming at V came to 5 bases and at J to 4 bases, leaving 5 bases not matched to a gene.

V is TRBV7-9 and J is TRBJ2-7, with 7 bases matching TRBD1. This CDR3 spans 14 amino acids. The germline CDR1 and CDR2 sequences are SEHNR and FQNEAQ (reference sequence). The trim removed 4 bases at V and 2 bases at J, leaving 5 bases unmatched. The CDR3: CASSSGTEAYEQYF. In nucleotides, the CDR3 is TGTGCCAGCAGCTCCGGGACAGAAGCCTACGAGCAGTACTTC.

The rearrangement joins TRBV20-1 to TRBJ2-5; a weak D match, TRBD1 (5 bases). The CDR3 loop spans 16 amino acids. With 0 bases removed from V and 1 base from J, the gap between germline ends came to 15 bases. Germline V gene sequence: CDR1 DFQATT, CDR2 SNEGSKA (reference sequence). CDR3 bases: TGCAGTGCTAGAGATTACGACAGCGATCCCCAAGAGACCCAGTACTTC. This codes for CSARDYDSDPQETQYF.

The V and J genes are TRBV7-9 and TRBJ2-1; D is unclear. Germline V gene lookup returns CDR1 SEHNR and CDR2 FQNEAQ (reference sequence). The ends were cut back, 0 bases at V and 5 bases at J, with 5 bases in the middle. The CDR3 spans 13 residues. The CDR3 sequence: CASSLAVNNEQFF. CDR3 sequence (DNA): TGTGCCAGCAGCTTAGCAGTCAACAATGAGCAGTTCTTC.

The chain links TRBV12-3 or TRBV12-4 to TRBJ2-7; D perhaps matches TRBD1 (5 bases). The CDR3 is 14 amino acids. Deletions cut 7 bases from V and 6 bases from J, with 19 bases between. CDR3 protein: CASTIQGAPREQYF. The DNA of the CDR3 is TGTGCCAGCACCATTCAGGGTGCCCCCCGCGAGCAGTACTTC.

The chain recombines TRBV12-3 or TRBV12-4 with TRBJ1-1; TRBD1 is a possible D gene (5 bases). The V end lost 7 bases, the J end lost 5 bases, and 11 bases lay between the germline ends. CDR3 length: 12 amino acids. As DNA, the CDR3 is TGTGCCAGCACCGCGCAGGGAACTGAAGCTTTCTTT. It yields the protein CASTAQGTEAFF.

This rearrangement joins TRBV12-3 or TRBV12-4 to TRBJ1-2; D not certain. Trimming left V 5 bases short and J 4 bases short, with 11 bases between. The CDR3 covers 13 residues. The CDR3 spells CASSPLIPYGYTF. The CDR3 DNA reads TGTGCCAGCAGTCCACTTATCCCCTATGGCTACACCTTC.

The chain recombines TRBV11-2 with TRBJ1-1; D is perhaps TRBD1 (6 bases). The CDR3 contains 12 residues. The germline gives CDR1 SGHAT, CDR2 FQNNGV. Trimming shortened V by 4 bases and J by 6 bases, and 9 bases separated the two germline ends. The CDR3 nucleotides are TGTGCCAGCAGCTCCGGGACATCTGAAGCTTTCTTT. Its translation is CASSSGTSEAFF.

The J gene is TRBJ2-3, the V gene TRBV11-2; 10 positions agree with TRBD2. Germline trimming cut 1 base from V and 4 bases from J; bases unmatched to any gene: 5. Germline V lookup: CDR1 SGHAT, CDR2 FQNNGV. The CDR3 sequence is 16 residues long. CDR3 nucleotide sequence: TGTGCCAGCAGCTTAGTTAGCGGGGGGATCTCAGATACGCAGTATTTT. Encoded protein: CASSLVSGGISDTQYF.

The chain is built from TRBV6-6 and TRBJ2-1; D remains ambiguous. The V and J ends lost 0 bases and 5 bases respectively, with 5 bases between them. The CDR3 extends over 13 amino acids. Germline values: CDR1 MNHNY, CDR2 SVGAGI (reference sequence). CDR3 bases: TGTGCCAGCAGTTACTCTGGGAACAATGAGCAGTTCTTC. It yields the protein CASSYSGNNEQFF.

The chain joins TRBV7-9 to TRBJ1-2; possibly TRBD1 for D (6 bases). V dropped 0 bases and J dropped 1 base, with 12 bases sitting between them. CDR3 length: 16 residues. Per the germline V gene, CDR1 is SEHNR and CDR2 is FQNEAQ (reference sequence). DNA for the CDR3: TGTGCCAGCAGCTTAGCCCTCCTGGACAGTAACTATGGCTACACCTTC. As protein: CASSLALLDSNYGYTF.

In its sample, this clonotype was seen once. This chain joins TRBV7-9 and TRBJ2-1, with 9 bases fitting TRBD2. Per germline, CDR1 SEHNR and CDR2 FQNEAQ (reference sequence). The CDR3 runs 16 residues. Germline trimming cut 0 bases from V and 5 bases from J; bases unmatched to any gene: 5. CDR3 nucleotides: TGTGCCAGCAGCTTAGCCGGGACTAGCAGACACAATGAGCAGTTCTTC. This gives the protein CASSLAGTSRHNEQFF.

This sequence joins TRBV11-2 and TRBJ2-7; TRBD2 matches at 7 bases. Unmatched junction bases numbered 4, after V lost 0 bases and J lost 2 bases. The CDR3 sequence is 15 residues long. Germline assignment: CDR1 SGHAT and CDR2 FQNNGV. CDR3 protein: CASSLDSGHPYEQYF. CDR3 in DNA: TGTGCCAGCAGCTTAGATAGCGGGCACCCCTACGAGCAGTACTTC.